The clone carrying this T cell receptor beta chain was counted ten times or more. The target antigen is unknown. TCRdb re-called the RT-PCR reads with MiXCR, one entry per CDR3 protein. The table lists about 830,000 distinct CDR3 sequences, less than 20% of them singletons. This sample was included in a study of response to subunit inactivated influenza vaccine. Study-wide points: Few new T cells, the authors suggested, are recruited by each seasonal influenza vaccination.

The CDR3 covers 11 residues. V was trimmed by 2 bases and J by 8 bases, leaving 3 bases between them. CDR1 and CDR2 from the germline V gene are MNHEY and SVGAGI. This sample comprised PBMCs from blood, obtained less than 6 days after vaccination. The chain links TRBV6-5 to TRBJ2-2; D ambiguous. This TCR was sampled from a man aged 50 to 60 who received an inactivated influenza vaccine. DNA of the CDR3: TGTGCCAGCAGTTACGGTGGGGAGCTGTTTTTT. It yields the protein CASSYGGELFF.